This T cell receptor (beta chain) stems from a study of blood T cells in healthy people across ages. Study-wide points: Unsorted PBMC input precluded a conclusive naive versus antigen-experienced comparison. Naive CD4+ cells and diversity were both higher in long-lived donors than in aged donors.

Combining a sample-barcoded 5' primer with a J-beta primer mix, a second PCR ran for roughly 7 to 11 cycles. MiXCR was run by TCRdb on the 5' RACE reads, yielding one entry per CDR3 protein. The profile shows approximately 680,000 distinct CDR3 sequences, approximately 29% of them singletons. This clonotype was seen at least ten times. Its matching antigen is unknown. The CDR3 runs 16 residues. In germline, CDR1 is DFQATT, CDR2 SNEGSKA (reference sequence). J lost 2 bases, V lost 4 bases, and 9 bases had no gene match. Each sample gave at least 6.5 million isolated PBMCs. The sample consisted of blood. The genes are TRBV20-1 and TRBJ2-3; 10 bases fit TRBD2. The origin of this receptor is a woman aged 80 or older in good health. The CDR3 here is CSATSGGARVTDTQYF. CDR3 coding DNA: TGCAGTGCTACGAGCGGGGGGGCGAGAGTCACAGATACGCAGTATTTT.